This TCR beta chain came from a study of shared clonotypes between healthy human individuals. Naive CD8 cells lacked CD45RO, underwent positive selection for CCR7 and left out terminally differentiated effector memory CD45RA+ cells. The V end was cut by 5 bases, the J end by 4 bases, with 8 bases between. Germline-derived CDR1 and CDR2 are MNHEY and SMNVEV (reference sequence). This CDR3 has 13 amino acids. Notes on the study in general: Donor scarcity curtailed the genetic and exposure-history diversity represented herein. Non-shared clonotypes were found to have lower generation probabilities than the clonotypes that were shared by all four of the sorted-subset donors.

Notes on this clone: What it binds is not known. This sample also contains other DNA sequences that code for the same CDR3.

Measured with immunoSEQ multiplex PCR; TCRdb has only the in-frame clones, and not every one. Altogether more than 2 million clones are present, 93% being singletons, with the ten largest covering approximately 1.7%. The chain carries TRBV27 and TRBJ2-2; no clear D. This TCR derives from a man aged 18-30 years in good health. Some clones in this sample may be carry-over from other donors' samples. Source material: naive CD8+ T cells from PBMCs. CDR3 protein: CASSRTGTGELFF. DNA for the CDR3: TGTGCCAGCAGTCGGACGGGCACCGGGGAGCTGTTTTTT.